This T cell receptor beta chain was sequenced during a study of graft-versus-host responses after intestinal transplantation. Across the whole study: Transplants given to recipients were multivisceral, liver-intestinal, or isolated intestinal. Tacrolimus plus steroids were given to all recipients for roughly three years, preceded by anti-thymocyte globulin induction.

Generated by immunoSEQ multiplex PCR, the TCRdb table keeps only in-frame clones and is missing some. The data contain more than 12,000 clones, 33% of them seen just once; the ten biggest clones take up 1.9%. Study-wide findings and caveats: Peak GvH clone levels in circulation were associated with early post-transplant HvG declines. There were GvH clones found in recipient marrow, and some of them appeared first in ileum or blood.

The CDR3 runs 16 residues. With 3 bases clipped from V and 1 base from J, the junction kept 5 bases outside the gene matches. CDR1 is SEHNR and CDR2 is FQNEAQ in the germline V gene (reference sequence). Irradiated, violet-dye-labeled stimulators (roughly 200,000) were plated alongside roughly 200,000 CFSE-labeled responders. The sequence derives from a human patient who received an intestinal transplant. The gene calls are TRBV7-9 and TRBJ2-2, with 7 bases lining up with TRBD2. This specimen consisted of alloreactive CD8+ T cells from a mixed lymphocyte reaction culture, obtained before intestinal transplant. Stated subset: CFSE-low proliferating T cells sorted from approximately 6-day pre-transplant mixed lymphocyte reaction (GvH or HvG direction). CDR3 residues: CASSFKVAGNTGELFF. The CDR3 DNA is TGTGCCAGCAGCTTTAAGGTAGCGGGGAACACCGGGGAGCTGTTTTTT.